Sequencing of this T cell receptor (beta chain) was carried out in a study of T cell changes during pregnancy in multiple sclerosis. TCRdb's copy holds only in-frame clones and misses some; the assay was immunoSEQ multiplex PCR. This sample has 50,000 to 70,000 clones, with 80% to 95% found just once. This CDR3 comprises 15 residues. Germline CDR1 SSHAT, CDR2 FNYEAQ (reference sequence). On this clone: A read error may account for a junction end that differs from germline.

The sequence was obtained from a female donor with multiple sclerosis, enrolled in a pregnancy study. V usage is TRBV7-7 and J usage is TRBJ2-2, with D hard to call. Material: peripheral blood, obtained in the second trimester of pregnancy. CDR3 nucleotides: TGTGCTAGCAGCCTCCGAGGAGTGGGTACCGGGGAGCTGTTTTTT. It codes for CASSLRGVGTGELFF.